The rows below give T cell receptor beta chains drawn from one sample of a study of blood T cell repertoires in COVID-19. Sequencing used immunoSEQ multiplex PCR; TCRdb keeps in-frame clones, though not all of them. The sample lists 95,000 to 150,000 clones; around nine tenths were seen once. The sample comprised peripheral blood. The receptors originated from a woman aged 45-60 years with active or convalescent COVID-19. Each CDR3 is given with its conserved first and last residue. A D gene is named only where the DNA matches it firmly.

CDR3aa	d_gene	j_gene	v_gene
CASSEIEQPQHF	.	TRBJ1-5	TRBV2
CASSSSGTGGQETQYF	TRBD1	TRBJ2-5	TRBV28
CSVGHGNTIYF	.	TRBJ1-3	TRBV29-1
CSASLAGRLGQPQHF	.	TRBJ1-5	TRBV20-1
CASSARVRSYNEQFF	.	TRBJ2-1	TRBV2
CAISQGSFGTGGNEQYF	TRBD1	TRBJ2-7	TRBV10-3
CASSFIVIRGTEAFF	.	TRBJ1-1	TRBV5-8
CASSWGPGGASSGANVLTF	.	TRBJ2-6	TRBV5-1
CASSSTGRDQPQHF	TRBD1	TRBJ1-5	TRBV18
CASSQGAGELGEQFF	TRBD2	TRBJ2-1	TRBV3-1/TRBV3-2
CASSRTGELFF	.	TRBJ2-2	TRBV12-3/TRBV12-4
CASSIEGGSAQHF	.	TRBJ1-5	TRBV19
CASSMGKRRDRNEQYF	.	TRBJ2-7	TRBV21-1
CASKDSSTDTQYF	.	TRBJ2-3	TRBV6-5
CASSPDRGQTTLSYNSPLHF	TRBD1	TRBJ1-6	TRBV18
CASSQGLAEQYF	.	TRBJ2-7	TRBV3-1/TRBV3-2
CASSIVIPTGNQPQHF	.	TRBJ1-5	TRBV28
CASSENRQDGYTF	.	TRBJ1-2	TRBV6-5
CASTITGRTGELFF	.	TRBJ2-2	TRBV7-6
CASSLSSGTPSYEQYF	.	TRBJ2-7	TRBV27
CASSQDRASTGELFF	TRBD1	TRBJ2-2	TRBV7-6
CASGDRRAVSYGYTF	.	TRBJ1-2	TRBV2
CASRLPNQPQHF	.	TRBJ1-5	TRBV19
CASSIRYIGGDQETQYF	.	TRBJ2-5	TRBV19
CASSISPGGSYEQYF	TRBD2	TRBJ2-7	TRBV19
CASSLGGGRMNTEAFF	.	TRBJ1-1	TRBV3-1/TRBV3-2
CASSVRRDGYTF	.	TRBJ1-2	TRBV12-3/TRBV12-4
CASSSGSSTGELFF	.	TRBJ2-2	TRBV5-4
CASSIGPREGGELFF	.	TRBJ2-2	TRBV19
CASSKFGQGANEQFF	TRBD1	TRBJ2-1	TRBV11-3
CSVEDGTAEQYF	TRBD1	TRBJ2-7	TRBV29-1
CASSHDLTGKAGELFF	TRBD1	TRBJ2-2	TRBV4-2
CASSLIQAYQETQYF	.	TRBJ2-5	TRBV28
CASRSGTGFGYTF	TRBD1	TRBJ1-2	TRBV28
CASSLGLGSGTDTQYF	TRBD2	TRBJ2-3	TRBV11-1
CASSRSGASSGANVLTF	.	TRBJ2-6	TRBV5-1
CAISESRESGNEQFF	.	TRBJ2-1	TRBV10-3
CASSPGQAYEQYF	TRBD1	TRBJ2-7	TRBV12-3/TRBV12-4
CASSLRPRLHEQYF	.	TRBJ2-7	TRBV27
CASSALAGAADTQYF	TRBD2	TRBJ2-3	TRBV9
CASSLKTGTYSYNEQFF	.	TRBJ2-1	TRBV7-2
CASSGEESSYEQYF	.	TRBJ2-7	TRBV9
CASSLGYVEGNYGYTF	.	TRBJ1-2	TRBV5-4
CASSFGGSSGNTIYF	.	TRBJ1-3	TRBV7-2
CSVESRGQDYNEQFF	TRBD1	TRBJ2-1	TRBV29-1
CATSRDYRVGQPQHF	.	TRBJ1-5	TRBV15